The clone carrying this T cell receptor beta chain was detected only a few times. Its matching antigen is unknown. The data stem from a study of HIV-infected patients and healthy controls. Findings and limits, study-wide: Healthy control repertoires had roughly threefold more distinct CDR3s than untreated HIV+ repertoires, and higher Shannon diversity. HIV+ repertoires were severely depleted of MAIT alpha-chain CDR3s, unlike healthy controls.

Whole blood was used without fractionation, so all unsorted peripheral T cells were included. Around 530 ng RNA was reverse transcribed with alpha and beta constant-region primers. Using multiplexing indices, alpha and beta chain libraries were generated apart by chain-specific third strand synthesis. All rearrangements within a chain used one primer pair; cDNA molecules carried barcodes. One entry per CDR3 protein results from TCRdb running MiXCR on the 5' RACE reads. The sample lists 20,000 to 30,000 distinct CDR3 sequences, about 8.5% occurring once. Sequencing input: blood. This clonotype was obtained from an adult in good health.

This CDR3 reads CASSRRQGLGTDTQYF. CDR3 nucleotide sequence: TGTGCCAGCAGCCGCCGACAGGGGCTGGGCACAGATACGCAGTATTTT. This rearrangement joins TRBV3-1 to TRBJ2-3, with 8 bases that match TRBD1. Germline assignment: CDR1 LGHDT and CDR2 YNNKEL (reference sequence). CDR3 size: 16 residues. After removal of 4 bases from V and 1 base from J, the junction contained 7 bases not matched to a gene.